This T cell receptor beta chain stems from a study of long-term antiretroviral therapy in people with HIV. Turning to the study itself: The oldest specimens predate the 2015 immediate-ART recommendation by about a decade. Study findings and constraints: Data on ART adherence, viral resistance or therapy changes were unavailable.

Run at survey level, the immunoSEQ assay was version v3.0. The study targeted 40,000-50,000 T-cell genomes per sample in sequencing. The repertoire was sequenced with immunoSEQ multiplex PCR; TCRdb's copy has only in-frame clones and lacks some. The table includes tens of thousands of clones, 65% to 85% detected once. This clone was seen a single time. The antigen remains unidentified. V dropped 4 bases and J dropped 2; count of bases not matched to a gene: 10. Per the germline V gene, CDR1 is LGHNA and CDR2 is YSLEER. The CDR3 covers 17 residues. This specimen was unsorted PBMCs, taken 0.8 years before starting antiretroviral therapy. This receptor was obtained from a man between 18 and 35 years old with HIV. This rearrangement joins TRBV4-3 to TRBJ1-4, with 7 nucleotides matching TRBD1. In nucleotides, the CDR3 is TGCGCCAGCAGCCTGAGTCTACAGGGGTGGACTAATGAAAAACTGTTTTTT. It codes for CASSLSLQGWTNEKLFF.